This is a list of T cell receptor beta chains from one sample in a study of T cells in Graves' hyperthyroidism and ophthalmopathy. TCRdb re-called the multiplex PCR reads through MiXCR, storing one row per CDR3 protein. Of under 250,000 distinct CDR3 sequences in the sample, approximately 23% were seen once. The sequencing input was blood. The receptors were gathered from a middle-aged woman with Graves' ophthalmopathy. Both conserved end residues are part of each CDR3. A D gene is named only where the DNA matches it firmly. Rows give clone size only sometimes, using once, few, many, or a class for an expanded clone.

many	TRBV4-2	TRBJ2-5	NA	TGTGCCAGCAGCCCCCAAGGGGTACCGACAAACCAAGAGACCCAGTACTTC	CASSPQGVPTNQETQYF
many	TRBV27	TRBJ2-5	NA	TGTGCCAGCACGTCCGGGACCCGGCAGACCCAGTACTTC	CASTSGTRQTQYF
many	TRBV7-2	TRBJ2-5	NA	TGTGCCAGCAGCTTCCCTCTAGAAAGGGGTGGAGAGACCCAGTACTTC	CASSFPLERGGETQYF
many	TRBV28	TRBJ1-5	NA	TGTGCCAGCAGTCCTCCCGACACCAGGATCAATCAGCCCCAGCATTTT	CASSPPDTRINQPQHF
NA	TRBV11-1	TRBJ2-2	TRBD1	TGTGCCAGCAGCGACAGGGGAAGGGCGAACACCGGGGAGCTGTTTTTT	CASSDRGRANTGELFF
many	TRBV7-9	TRBJ1-2	NA	TGTGCCAGCAGCTTAAGTTATAACTATGGCTACACCTTC	CASSLSYNYGYTF
NA	TRBV11-2	TRBJ2-5	NA	TGTGCCAGCAACTCCCTGAGGGGTGAAGAGACCCAGTACTTC	CASNSLRGEETQYF
many	TRBV6-4	TRBJ1-2	TRBD1	TGTGCCAGCAGCCCTCGGGACAGCCTGGGGGATGCCTATGGCTACACCTTC	CASSPRDSLGDAYGYTF
NA	TRBV11-2	TRBJ2-5	TRBD2	TGTGCCAGCAGCCCCACCGGGGGGTTGCAAGAGACCCAGTACTTC	CASSPTGGLQETQYF
NA	TRBV18	TRBJ2-7	TRBD2	TGTGCCAGCTCACCACCAGCGGGAGAGCACGAGCAGTACTTC	CASSPPAGEHEQYF
many	TRBV20-1	TRBJ1-1	NA	TGCAGTGCCAGGCAGGCGGTGAACACTGAAGCTTTCTTT	CSARQAVNTEAFF
many	TRBV6-1	TRBJ1-2	NA	TGTGCCAGCAGTGAATGGGGGGACCTGAGATACACCTTC	CASSEWGDLRYTF
many	TRBV28	TRBJ1-5	NA	TGTGCCAGCAGACCGCGGGCGACAAGCAATCAGCCCCAGCATTTT	CASRPRATSNQPQHF
many	TRBV6-2/TRBV6-3	TRBJ1-2	NA	TGTGCCAGCAGTGCGCCGGGACAAATCTATGGCTACACCTTC	CASSAPGQIYGYTF
NA	TRBV4-1	TRBJ2-2	NA	TGCGCCAGCAGCCCCCTAGCCTCTTTCACCGGGGAGCTGTTTTTT	CASSPLASFTGELFF
NA	TRBV12-3/TRBV12-4	TRBJ2-5	NA	TGTGCCAGCAGATCTGACGGAGGAGGGGTGGCACAGTACTTC	CASRSDGGGVAQYF
many	TRBV12-3/TRBV12-4	TRBJ2-7	NA	TGTGCCAGCAGTTTAGTACACGGGGACGAGCAGTACTTC	CASSLVHGDEQYF
many	TRBV12-3/TRBV12-4	TRBJ1-2	NA	TGTGCCAGCAGTCCGATAGTCTGGAGTGGCTACACCTTC	CASSPIVWSGYTF
NA	TRBV24-1	TRBJ2-7	TRBD1	TGTGCCACCAGTGATTCACAGGGGGCTTACAACGAGCAGTACTTC	CATSDSQGAYNEQYF
many	TRBV5-1	TRBJ1-1	TRBD1	TGCGCCAGCAGCCGGTCAGGGGGTCCCACTGAAGCTTTCTTT	CASSRSGGPTEAFF
many	TRBV30	TRBJ1-1	NA	TGTGCCTGGAGTGCGTCATGGGGAGGCACTGAAGCTTTCTTT	CAWSASWGGTEAFF
NA	TRBV24-1	TRBJ1-2	NA	TGTGCCACCAGTGATATCTACGGAGGCTATGGCTACACCTTC	CATSDIYGGYGYTF
NA	TRBV18	TRBJ2-7	TRBD1	TGTGCCAGCTCCGGGACAGGATTCTACGAGCAGTACTTC	CASSGTGFYEQYF
NA	TRBV6-2/TRBV6-3	TRBJ2-5	TRBD2	TGTGCCAGCAGATACCTAGCGGGAGGGTCCCAAGAGACCCAGTACTTC	CASRYLAGGSQETQYF
few	TRBV28	TRBJ1-5	NA	TGTGCCAGCAGTTTCCAGTTCAATCAGCCCCAGCCTTTT	CASSFQFNQPQPF
few	TRBV12-3/TRBV12-4	TRBJ1-2	NA	TGTGCCAGCAGTTTTAGCGCAGGGGATATTGTGTCAGAGTCGAATGGCTACACCTTC	CASSFSAGDIVSESNGYTF
NA	TRBV12-5	TRBJ2-7	NA	TGTGCTACTATCCTGGATACCTACGAGCAGTACTTC	CATILDTYEQYF
NA	TRBV12-3/TRBV12-4	TRBJ1-5	TRBD1	TGTGCCAGCAGCTCGACAGGGGGCGCTGGGAATCAGCCCCAGCATTTT	CASSSTGGAGNQPQHF
NA	TRBV24-1	TRBJ2-2	NA	TGTGCCACCAGTGAAACTAAAAGACAAGCGAACACCGGGGAGCTGTTTTTT	CATSETKRQANTGELFF
many	TRBV28	TRBJ2-4	TRBD1	TGTGCCAGCAGTCTGCCGGGACAGGGACGGGCCAAAAACATTCAGTACTTC	CASSLPGQGRAKNIQYF
once	TRBV6-1	TRBJ2-7	NA	TGTGCCAGCCTCTGGGGGAAGAGCTCGGACGAGCAGTACTTC	CASLWGKSSDEQYF
once	TRBV15	TRBJ1-5	TRBD1	TGTGCCACCAGCGGGACAGGGAATCAGCCCCAGCATTTT	CATSGTGNQPQHF
NA	TRBV6-5	TRBJ2-5	NA	TGTGCCAGCATGTTCGGGAATGGACAAGAGACCCAGTACTTC	CASMFGNGQETQYF
many	TRBV4-1	TRBJ1-1	NA	TGCGCCAGCAGCCTCAATGGGCAGGTGAGCACTGAAGCTTTCTTT	CASSLNGQVSTEAFF
many	TRBV15	TRBJ2-5	TRBD1	TGTGCCACCAGCAGTCGGGCCGGGACAGGGCACGAGACCCAGTACTTC	CATSSRAGTGHETQYF
NA	TRBV7-2	TRBJ2-7	TRBD1	TGTGCCAGCAGCAAAGACAGGGCCCTGGACGAGCAGTACTTC	CASSKDRALDEQYF
once	TRBV7-8	TRBJ2-7	NA	TGTGCCAGCAGCTCAGCTTCGGTAGGACTGTCCTACGAGCAGTACTTC	CASSSASVGLSYEQYF
many	TRBV27	TRBJ2-7	NA	TGTGCCAACAGTTTAGGGGCAGGGGCTACCTACGAGCAGTACTTC	CANSLGAGATYEQYF
many	TRBV28	TRBJ2-7	NA	TGTGCCAGCAGTTTACCGCCGGCTCCTCTGGGCGAGCAGTACTTC	CASSLPPAPLGEQYF
many	TRBV11-2	TRBJ1-1	TRBD1	TGTGCCAGCAGCCCCGGGACAGGCTATTCTAACACTGAAGCTTTCTTT	CASSPGTGYSNTEAFF
NA	TRBV28	TRBJ1-2	NA	TGTGCCAGCCTATCCATTAACTATGGCTACATCTTC	CASLSINYGYIF
NA	TRBV28	TRBJ2-4	NA	TGTGCCAGCAGTCAGGAGATCAAGGGGGACAAAAACATTCAGTACTTC	CASSQEIKGDKNIQYF
many	TRBV2	TRBJ2-1	TRBD2	TGTGCCAGCAATAACCTAGCGGGAGCAAACAATGAGCAGTTCTTC	CASNNLAGANNEQFF
many	TRBV28	TRBJ2-7	NA	TGTGCCAGCAGTCTGCAACGGTACGAGCAGTACTTC	CASSLQRYEQYF